This T cell receptor (beta chain) was documented in a study of CD8 T cells in Susac syndrome. Study overall: Active disease was present in roughly six of the sequenced Susac syndrome patients, whereas roughly eight of them were in remission.

The germline CDR1 and CDR2 sequences are SGHDT and YYEEEE. V gave up 2 bases and J gave up 2 bases, with 11 bases separating them. The CDR3 spans 15 residues. RNA in amounts of roughly 0.5 to 1 ug was reverse transcribed with random hexamers. One entry per CDR3 protein results from TCRdb running MiXCR on the immunoSEQ multiplex PCR reads. The data show under 200,000 distinct CDR3 sequences, with 90% to 95% seen just once and about 0.1% held by the top ten. The rearrangement links TRBV5-6 to TRBJ1-3, with D unresolved. Sequenced input: CD4+ T cells from PBMCs. This TCR came from a human donor with Susac syndrome. The CDR3 DNA follows: TGTGCCAGCAGCTTTCGGACCCTGACTGGAAACACCATATATTTT. This encodes CASSFRTLTGNTIYF.